The clone carrying this T cell receptor (beta chain) has more than one count but fewer than ten. Its target is unknown. 13 Jbeta primers and 60 Vbeta primers were used for the PCR. Method: immunoSEQ multiplex PCR; TCRdb's copy keeps in-frame clones and lacks some. The data hold approximately 130,000 clones, with around 85% observed a single time. The data stem from a study of cytomegalovirus exposure and HLA in healthy donors. Regarding the study as a whole: Researchers reported in a later analysis that common viral pathogens appeared linked to several top clusters. The classifier was said to identify cytomegalovirus status with high specificity and sensitivity. In a later analysis, approximately 15,000 TCR beta sequences were associated with HLA alleles at 0.05 false discovery rate. The likely explanation for a cluster of highly shared sequence variants was sequencing artifact.

This receptor was taken from a boy aged 5 to 17 in good health and CMV-seronegative. Input material: PBMCs.

The CDR3 loop is CAISLGTSDYEQYF. The DNA for the CDR3 is TGTGCCATCAGTCTCGGGACTAGCGACTACGAGCAGTACTTC. The chain employs TRBV10-3 and TRBJ2-7; 10 positions agree with TRBD2. The junction had 4 bases not matched to a gene; V was cut back by 5 bases and J by 3 bases. The length of the CDR3 is 14 residues. In germline, CDR1 is ENHRY, CDR2 SYGVKD.